The 16 T cell receptor beta chains presented below share a single source sample, sequenced in a study of vaccination effects on CD4 cells after COVID-19. Some clones are missing from TCRdb's copy, which holds only in-frame ones; the method was immunoSEQ multiplex PCR. The sample yields roughly 63,000 clones, approximately 71% seen once. Peptide-pool stimulation followed by sequencing identified expanded antigen-specific CD4+ clonotypes in the ViraFEST assay. CD4+ T cells were isolated after less than 13 days of culture. Vaccine recipients, nucleocapsid antibody negative, had no prior SARS-CoV-2 infection. No cognate antigen is known for these TCRs. Sequencing was performed on CD4+ T cells from PBMCs cultured with HCoV-OC43 spike peptides, taken before COVID-19 vaccination. The sample's subset: HCoV-OC43 spike overlapping peptide pool stimulation. Receptor source: a human donor who received a COVID-19 vaccine.

The genes are TRBV2 and TRBJ1-1; no definite D call. The germline V gene encodes CDR1 SNHLY and CDR2 FYNNEI. There are 14 residues in the CDR3. Deletions cut 3 bases from V and 4 bases from J, with 12 bases between. DNA for the CDR3: TGTGCCAGCAGTGAGACTAGCTCGGGCACTGAAGCTTTCTTT. As protein: CASSETSSGTEAFF.

The chain joins TRBV2 to TRBJ2-3; 12 positions agree with TRBD1. V was clipped by 4 bases and J by 4 bases; unmatched bases: 12. The CDR3 contains 18 residues. The germline gives CDR1 SNHLY, CDR2 FYNNEI. In nucleotides, the CDR3 is TGTGCCAGCAGTGTAAGAACCGGGACAGGGGGCTGGGCAGATACGCAGTATTTT. Amino acids: CASSVRTGTGGWADTQYF.

The chain uses TRBV5-1 and TRBJ2-2; D gene unclear. CDR3 length: 17 amino acids. Trimming cost V 4 bases and J 4 bases, with 20 bases left between them. CDR1 SGHRS and CDR2 YFSETQ come from the germline V gene. The DNA for the CDR3 is TGCGCCAGCAGCCTGAGGCTATTAGAAATCCCCACCGGGGAGCTGTTTTTT. Translating gives CASSLRLLEIPTGELFF.

This clone is classed as medium-sized (0.01 to 0.1%). The chain has TRBV27 and TRBJ2-5; D remains ambiguous. Germline V gene data show CDR1 as MNHEY and CDR2 as SMNVEV (reference sequence). The V end was cut by 5 bases, the J end by 2 bases, with 6 bases between. This CDR3 spans 12 amino acids. The CDR3 sequence: CASSIGQETQYF. DNA for the CDR3: TGTGCCAGCAGTATCGGACAAGAGACCCAGTACTTC.

This rearrangement joins TRBV5-6 to TRBJ2-5; TRBD1 is a possible D gene (5 bases). V lost 0 bases to trimming and J lost 2 bases, with 5 bases between them. This CDR3 is built from 13 residues. Germline CDR1 reads SGHDT; CDR2 reads YYEEEE. CDR3 sequence reads: CASSLGQQETQYF. The CDR3 DNA reads as TGTGCCAGCAGCTTGGGACAGCAAGAGACCCAGTACTTC.

This clone was detected once. This chain connects TRBV28 to TRBJ1-5, with a possible D match to TRBD1 (5 bases). The CDR3 has 18 amino acids. Germline loops: CDR1 MDHEN, CDR2 SYDVKM. V lost 5 bases and J lost 0, with 20 bases in between. The CDR3 DNA follows: TGTGCCAGCAGTCCATTAAACTTTCGACAGAATAGCAATCAGCCCCAGCATTTT. It codes for CASSPLNFRQNSNQPQHF.

V gene TRBV19 combines with J gene TRBJ2-3; the match to TRBD2 covers 11 bases. The CDR3 totals 19 residues. Germline loops: CDR1 LNHDA, CDR2 SQIVND (reference sequence). Trimming removed 0 bases from V and 2 bases from J; junction bases left unmatched: 10. The chain's CDR3 is CASSIDLLAGAGSTDTQYF. For the CDR3, the DNA is TGTGCCAGTAGTATAGATCTACTAGCGGGGGCCGGATCCACAGATACGCAGTATTTT.

The CDR3 here is CATSEHIQETQYF. The CDR3 region has the DNA TGTGCCACCAGCGAACATATTCAAGAGACCCAGTACTTC. This chain connects TRBV15 to TRBJ2-5; D is ambiguous. V lost 5 bases to trimming and J lost 2 bases, with 9 bases between them. This CDR3 region has 13 residues. In germline, CDR1 is LNHNV, CDR2 YYDKDF (reference sequence).

The DNA for the CDR3 is TGTGCCAGCAGCCCACGCCTAGGTTACCAAGAGACCCAGTACTTC. Its translation: CASSPRLGYQETQYF. The chain recombines TRBV9 with TRBJ2-5; D not certain. Germline lookup yields CDR1 SGDLS and CDR2 YYNGEE. V lost 4 bases and J lost 0, with 13 bases in between. There are 15 residues in the CDR3. Based on the CDR3 plus reference TRBV9 and TRBJ2-5, the full variable domain is DSGVTQTPKHLITATGQRVTLRCSPRSGDLSVYWYQQSLDQGLQFLIQYYNGEERAKGNILERFSAQQFPDLHSELNLSSLELGDSALYFCASSPRLGYQETQYFGPGTRLLVL.

The CDR3 DNA is TGCAGTGCTAGAGTCGGCGAGACCCAGTACTTC. This codes for CSARVGETQYF. The chain carries TRBV20-1 and TRBJ2-5; D is undetermined. Per the germline V gene, CDR1 is DFQATT and CDR2 is SNEGSKA (reference sequence). This CDR3 region has 11 residues. V lost 1 base, J lost 5 bases, and 5 bases lay in between.

This chain links TRBV28 with TRBJ1-2, with 7 positions matching TRBD1. CDR1 is MDHEN, CDR2 SYDVKM, per germline. V lost 5 bases to trimming and J lost 11 bases; unmatched junction nucleotides: 11. The CDR3 loop spans 13 amino acids. This chain's CDR3 is CASSPDRVRGYTF. CDR3 DNA: TGTGCCAGCAGTCCCGACAGGGTAAGAGGTTACACCTTC.

V and J are TRBV11-1 and TRBJ1-4; D is uncertain. Trimming left V 2 bases short and J 6 bases short, with 13 bases between. The CDR3 is made up of 15 amino acids. Germline lookup yields CDR1 SGHAT and CDR2 FQDESV (reference sequence). This CDR3 is CASSLSDGIDEKLFF. The CDR3 DNA reads as TGTGCCAGCAGCTTATCAGATGGGATCGATGAAAAACTGTTTTTT.

The rearrangement links TRBV30 to TRBJ2-3; D is ambiguous. Trimming left V 3 bases short and J 0 bases short, with 10 bases between. Germline V gene lookup returns CDR1 GTSNPN and CDR2 SVGIG (reference sequence). The CDR3 is 14 residues long. Written as DNA, the CDR3 is TGTGCCTGGAGCACCCTGGCTAGCACAGATACGCAGTATTTT. It specifies CAWSTLASTDTQYF.

This chain links TRBV15 with TRBJ2-5; D gene unclear. The V end was cut by 0 bases, the J end by 3 bases, with 8 bases between. The length of the CDR3 is 14 residues. Germline-derived CDR1 and CDR2 are LNHNV and YYDKDF (reference sequence). The CDR3 sequence: CATSRDQGKETQYF. As DNA, the CDR3 is TGTGCCACCAGCAGAGATCAAGGGAAAGAGACCCAGTACTTC.

The V gene is TRBV7-2, the J gene TRBJ2-3; 8 nucleotides match TRBD2. The CDR3 totals 16 residues. After removal of 5 bases from V and 1 base from J, the junction contained 8 bases not matched to a gene. The germline CDR1 and CDR2 sequences are SGHTA and FQGNSA. The CDR3 DNA reads as TGTGCCAGCAGCGAATCGCGGGGGGCGGGCACAGATACGCAGTATTTT. Amino acid sequence: CASSESRGAGTDTQYF.

The chain recombines TRBV10-3 with TRBJ2-3; either TRBD1 or TRBD2 may fit D (6 bases each). CDR3 size: 13 residues. Germline values: CDR1 ENHRY, CDR2 SYGVKD. Between the trimmed V and J ends, which lost 3 bases and 6 bases, there was a span of 10 bases. Here the CDR3 reads CAISDTGADTQYF. The CDR3 DNA sequence: TGTGCCATCAGTGATACGGGGGCGGATACGCAGTATTTT.